This T cell receptor (beta chain) appears in the sequencing data of a study of blood T cells in healthy people across ages. It was with a sample-barcoded 5' primer and a J-beta primer mix that a second PCR of roughly 7 to 12 cycles was run. TCRdb itself ran the 5' RACE reads through MiXCR, one entry per CDR3 protein. The data contain about 1.1 million distinct CDR3 sequences, roughly two fifths of them seen just once; the ten biggest clones take up around 13%. Findings of the study overall: Considered underestimates were the diversity estimates obtained from one million T cells. Fewer expanded clones and more diversity marked long-lived versus aged donors. Changes seen in expanded clonotypes were possibly confounded by donor CMV status left unknown. Unsorted PBMC material precluded a definitive naive versus antigen-experienced comparison.

A few counts support this clonotype. The antigen is not known. The sequenced material came from blood. This TCR was sampled from a man aged 18 to 30 in good health.

The DNA of the CDR3 is TGCAGTGCTCGGGACAGCTTACTAGATACGCAGTATTTT. It is translated as CSARDSLLDTQYF. The chain recombines TRBV20-1 with TRBJ2-3; 7 bases map to TRBD1. Germline-derived CDR1 and CDR2 are DFQATT and SNEGSKA (reference sequence). V was pared by 5 bases and J by 5 bases, with 7 bases of the junction left unmatched. The CDR3 is 13 amino acids.